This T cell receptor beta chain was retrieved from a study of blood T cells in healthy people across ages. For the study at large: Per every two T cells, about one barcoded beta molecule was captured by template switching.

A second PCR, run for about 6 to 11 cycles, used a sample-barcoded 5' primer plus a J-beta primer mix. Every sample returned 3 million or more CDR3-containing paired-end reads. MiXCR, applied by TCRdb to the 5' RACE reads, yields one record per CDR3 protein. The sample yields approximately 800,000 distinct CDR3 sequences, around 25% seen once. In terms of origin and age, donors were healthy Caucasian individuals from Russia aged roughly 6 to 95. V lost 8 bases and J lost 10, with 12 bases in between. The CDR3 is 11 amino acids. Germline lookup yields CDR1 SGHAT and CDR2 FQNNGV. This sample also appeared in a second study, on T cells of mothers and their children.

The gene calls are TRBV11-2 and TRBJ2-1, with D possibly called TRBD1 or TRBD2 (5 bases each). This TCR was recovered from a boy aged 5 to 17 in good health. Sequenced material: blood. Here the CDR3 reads CASGSWDEQFF. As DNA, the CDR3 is TGTGCCAGCGGTTCCTGGGACGAGCAGTTCTTC.